This TCR beta chain emerged from a study of T cells after yellow fever vaccination. The overall study: Fractions of low cell number were prepared using SMART-Seq v4 Ultra Low Input.

This clonotype came up many times. The CDR3 extends over 15 amino acids. Germline CDR1 MNHNS, CDR2 SASEGT. Trimming cost V 2 bases and J 6 bases; bases outside gene matches: 1. TCRdb fed the 5' RACE reads into MiXCR, producing one record per CDR3 protein. This table has 120,000 or so distinct CDR3 sequences, approximately 14% appearing once. The chain recombines TRBV6-1 with TRBJ2-2, with 12 nucleotides matching TRBD2. This receptor was identified in a man aged 18 to 30 who received the YFV17D yellow fever vaccine. The sample in question was CD8+ T cells sorted from PBMCs, obtained 5 days after the yellow fever booster vaccination. The CDR3 DNA follows: TGTGCCAGCAGTGAACTAGCGGGGGGGCCCGGGGAGCTGTTTTTT. Its protein product is CASSELAGGPGELFF.